The sequence of this TCR beta chain was determined in a study of T cells after posttransplantation cyclophosphamide. Study results and caveats: TRB overlap between skin or GI tissue T cells and blood was limited. Recipient CMV seropositivity and CMV reactivation strongly tracked TRB clonality. Donor CD8+ memory clones often dominated recipient blood repertoires at later times.

Profiled with immunoSEQ multiplex PCR; TCRdb holds only in-frame clones, not every one. This sample has 19,000 or so clones, with roughly 98% found just once. Concerning this clone: Its target is not known.

This related bone marrow graft donor gave peripheral blood on the day of marrow donation. The sample taken for sequencing was naive CD8+ T cells sorted from PBMCs. The sequence was collected from a man aged 35 to 55 in good health, CMV-negative, and a related stem cell transplant donor.

CDR3 coding DNA: TGCGCCAGCAGCCAGGGACTAGCGGGCCTAGAGACCCAGTACTTC. The encoded protein is CASSQGLAGLETQYF. The chain recombines TRBV4-1 with TRBJ2-5; 12 bases align to TRBD2. The V segment lost 3 bases and the J segment 4 bases; nucleotides outside the gene matches: 3. The CDR3 sequence is 15 residues long. Germline lookup yields CDR1 MGHRA and CDR2 YSYEKL.